The subject of this entry is one T cell receptor beta chain. V gave up 6 bases and J gave up 1 base; unmatched junction bases: 8. CDR1 is SNHLY, CDR2 FYNNEI, per germline. CDR3 length: 15 amino acids. This entry is derived from a study of blood T cell repertoires in COVID-19. Sequencing was performed with immunoSEQ multiplex PCR; in TCRdb, only in-frame clones are kept and a portion is missing. The sample carries more than 250,000 clones, more than 75% recorded once. The sequence came from a man aged 45-65 years with active or convalescent COVID-19. This chain uses TRBV2 with TRBJ1-1, with TRBD1 matching over 7 bases. Sequencing used peripheral blood. CDR3 sequence: CASSQQGPQNTEAFF. As DNA, the CDR3 is TGTGCCAGCAGCCAACAGGGGCCCCAGAACACTGAAGCTTTCTTT.